These 18 T cell receptor beta chains share one sample of origin, sequenced in a study of blood T cells in healthy people across ages. Alongside a J-beta primer mix, a sample-barcoded 5' primer served in a second PCR lasting roughly 6 to 11 cycles. MiXCR, applied by TCRdb to the 5' RACE reads, yields one record per CDR3 protein. The sample contains some 710,000 distinct CDR3 sequences, around a fifth of which appear only once. Source material: blood. The receptors here all came from a man between 65 and 85 years old in good health.

V gene TRBV6-5 combines with J gene TRBJ2-3; TRBD2 aligns across 9 bases. The V gene's germline CDR1 is MNHEY and CDR2 SVGAGI. The trim removed 2 bases at V and 2 bases at J, leaving 2 bases unmatched. This CDR3 region has 15 residues. The chain's CDR3 is CASSYLAGPTDTQYF. The CDR3 nucleotides read TGTGCCAGCAGTTACCTAGCGGGGCCCACAGATACGCAGTATTTT.

The rearrangement joins TRBV5-1 to TRBJ2-3; TRBD2 agrees at 9 bases. This CDR3 has 16 amino acids. V was pared by 2 bases and J by 0 bases, with 4 bases of the junction left unmatched. In germline, CDR1 is SGHRS, CDR2 YFSETQ. CDR3 DNA sequence: TGCGCCAGCAGCTTTCCCACTAGCGGGAGCACAGATACGCAGTATTTT. Translation: CASSFPTSGSTDTQYF. The whole variable domain, filled in from reference TRBV5-1 and TRBJ2-3, reads KAGVTQTPRYLIKTRGQQVTLSCSPISGHRSVSWYQQTPGQGLQFLFEYFSETQRNKGNFPGRFSGRQFSNSRSEMNVSTLELGDSALYLCASSFPTSGSTDTQYFGPGTRLTVL.

This clonotype was counted only a few times. This sequence joins TRBV11-2 and TRBJ2-3; 15 bases are a match to TRBD2. Germline CDR1 is SGHAT and CDR2 is FQNNGV. CDR3 size: 21 residues. After removal of 5 bases from V and 0 bases from J, the junction contained 15 bases not matched to a gene. DNA of the CDR3: TGTGCCAGCAGCCGAGCCCCGGGACTAGCGGGGGGTTCTACTAGCACAGATACGCAGTATTTT. Residues: CASSRAPGLAGGSTSTDTQYF.

This clonotype has more than one count but fewer than ten. V is TRBV20-1 and J is TRBJ2-3; TRBD1 might be the D (5 bases). V lost 0 bases, J lost 5 bases, and 15 bases lay in between. The germline gives CDR1 DFQATT, CDR2 SNEGSKA (reference sequence). The CDR3 contains 15 residues. The CDR3 nucleotides are TGCAGTGCTAGAGACGGGCAGGGATTAAGAGATACGCAGTATTTT. Its translation: CSARDGQGLRDTQYF.

The chain carries TRBV10-3 and TRBJ1-6; D not certain. Germline V lookup: CDR1 ENHRY, CDR2 SYGVKD. The CDR3 is 14 residues long. The V end lost 6 bases, the J end lost 7 bases, and 13 bases lay between the germline ends. DNA of the CDR3: TGTGCCATCAGGAACAATACAGCAAATTCACCCCTCCACTTT. This sequence encodes CAIRNNTANSPLHF.

This clonotype was detected a few times. V and J are TRBV28 and TRBJ1-2; 7 bases fit TRBD1. Per the germline V gene, CDR1 is MDHEN and CDR2 is SYDVKM. The CDR3 length is 13 residues. Trimming at V came to 5 bases and at J to 4 bases, leaving 4 bases not matched to a gene. CDR3: CASSIQGSYGYTF. As DNA, the CDR3 is TGTGCCAGCAGTATACAGGGGTCCTATGGCTACACCTTC.

This clonotype was seen repeatedly, ten times or more. This chain links TRBV6-1 with TRBJ1-1, with 7 bases fitting TRBD1. The ends lost 7 bases at V and 8 bases at J; junction bases unmatched: 13. In germline, CDR1 is MNHNS, CDR2 SASEGT. This CDR3 region has 14 residues. The CDR3 DNA follows: TGTGCCAGCAATCACGAAGGGACAGTTTCCGAAGCTTTCTTT. It encodes CASNHEGTVSEAFF.

This clonotype is a singleton in its sample. This chain links TRBV24-1 with TRBJ2-1; D is perhaps TRBD1 or TRBD2 (5 bases each). Germline V gives CDR1 KGHDR, CDR2 SFDVKD. The V and J ends lost 3 bases and 2 bases respectively, with 13 bases between them. CDR3 length: 16 amino acids. DNA for the CDR3: TGTGCCACCAGTGATCAAGGGACCTGGGCCTACAATGAGCAGTTCTTC. Protein: CATSDQGTWAYNEQFF.

This chain joins TRBV7-9 and TRBJ2-4; D is ambiguous. The V end lost 1 base, the J end lost 9 bases, and 7 bases lay between the germline ends. Germline values: CDR1 SEHNR, CDR2 FQNEAQ (reference sequence). This CDR3 spans 12 amino acids. CDR3 sequence (DNA): TGTGCCAGCAGCTTAGGAGTGGTCATTCAGTACTTC. Translation gives CASSLGVVIQYF.

This chain connects TRBV7-9 to TRBJ1-2; 7 nucleotides agree with TRBD1. The V segment lost 4 bases and the J segment 5 bases; nucleotides outside the gene matches: 7. CDR3 length equals 14 residues. Germline V lookup: CDR1 SEHNR, CDR2 FQNEAQ (reference sequence). The chain's CDR3 is CASSYRDSTYGYTF. The CDR3 region has the DNA TGTGCCAGCAGCTACCGGGACAGTACATATGGCTACACCTTC.

The V gene is TRBV20-1, the J gene TRBJ2-4; D remains ambiguous. Trimming pared 1 base from V and 6 bases from J, leaving 7 bases between. CDR3 length: 12 residues. Germline V gene lookup returns CDR1 DFQATT and CDR2 SNEGSKA (reference sequence). DNA for the CDR3: TGCAGTGCTAGAGTCCCCGGAAACATTCAGTACTTC. Protein: CSARVPGNIQYF.

The chain links TRBV6-4 to TRBJ2-2; TRBD1 might be the D (6 bases). This CDR3 comprises 15 residues. Trimming took off 5 bases at V and 2 bases at J, with 12 bases between the two ends. Germline V gene data show CDR1 as MRHNA and CDR2 as SNTAGT. This CDR3 is CASSLDSRNTGELFF. CDR3 DNA: TGTGCCAGCAGTTTGGACAGCCGAAACACCGGGGAGCTGTTTTTT.

In its sample, this clonotype was seen a few times. The chain employs TRBV12-3 or TRBV12-4 and TRBJ1-1; the match to TRBD1 covers 7 bases. The CDR3 sequence is 14 residues long. Trimming took 1 base from V and 5 from J; bases not matched to a gene: 4. CDR3 DNA: TGTGCCAGCAGTTTAGGCGGGACAGTAACTGAAGCTTTCTTT. Amino acids: CASSLGGTVTEAFF.

This clonotype was counted only a few times. This chain connects TRBV28 to TRBJ2-5, with 10 bases matching TRBD2. CDR3 length equals 17 residues. Germline V gene sequence: CDR1 MDHEN, CDR2 SYDVKM. The V gene end was trimmed by 5 bases and the J gene end by 2 bases; junction bases not matched to a gene: 11. This CDR3 reads CASSVSDRTSGQETQYF. The CDR3 region has the DNA TGTGCCAGCAGTGTTTCGGACCGGACTAGCGGACAAGAGACCCAGTACTTC. The whole variable domain, remainder taken from reference TRBV28 and TRBJ2-5, is DVKVTQSSRYLVKRTGEKVFLECVQDMDHENMFWYRQDPGLGLRLIYFSYDVKMKEKGDIPEGYSVSREKKERFSLILESASTNQTSMYLCASSVSDRTSGQETQYFGPGTRLLVL.

This clonotype was picked up many times. The chain uses TRBV12-5 and TRBJ2-1; no clear D. The V gene lost 6 bases and the J gene lost 8 bases, with 8 bases spanning the gap. The CDR3 is 11 residues long. The germline CDR1 and CDR2 sequences are LGHNT and FRNRAP. The CDR3: CASGSGYEQFF. The CDR3 DNA reads TGTGCTAGTGGGTCCGGCTATGAGCAGTTCTTC.

The chain links TRBV5-6 to TRBJ2-7; tentative D call: TRBD2 (5 bases). V was clipped by 0 bases and J by 9 bases, with 7 bases between them. This CDR3 has 11 residues. CDR1 and CDR2 from the germline V gene are SGHDT and YYEEEE. The CDR3 protein is CASSLDGVQYF. Here the CDR3 DNA reads TGTGCCAGCAGCTTGGACGGGGTGCAGTACTTC.

The chain links TRBV10-3 to TRBJ1-2, with D possibly TRBD1 on 6 matching bases. With 4 bases removed from V and 3 bases from J, the gap between germline ends came to 9 bases. CDR3 size: 13 residues. The V gene's germline CDR1 is ENHRY and CDR2 SYGVKD. The CDR3 spells CAISADSYYGYTF. The CDR3 bases are TGTGCCATCAGTGCGGACAGCTACTATGGCTACACCTTC.

The chain carries TRBV20-1 and TRBJ2-1; 9 bases map to TRBD2. The CDR3 is 15 amino acids. Germline V gene lookup returns CDR1 DFQATT and CDR2 SNEGSKA (reference sequence). The V segment lost 4 bases and the J segment 4 bases; nucleotides outside the gene matches: 8. CDR3 residues: CSATVAGARYNEQFF. The CDR3, as DNA: TGCAGTGCTACCGTAGCGGGAGCCCGTTACAATGAGCAGTTCTTC.